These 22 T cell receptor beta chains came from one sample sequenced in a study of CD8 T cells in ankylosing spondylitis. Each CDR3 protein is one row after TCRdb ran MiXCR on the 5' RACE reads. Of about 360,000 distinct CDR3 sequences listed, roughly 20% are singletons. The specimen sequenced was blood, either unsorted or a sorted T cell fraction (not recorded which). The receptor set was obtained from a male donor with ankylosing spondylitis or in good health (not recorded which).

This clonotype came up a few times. CDR3 region: CASSQDWRGGNTDTQYF. The CDR3 nucleotides read TGCGCCAGCAGCCAAGATTGGCGGGGAGGTAACACAGATACGCAGTATTTT. This chain connects TRBV4-1 to TRBJ2-3; possible D gene TRBD2, 6 bases. Trimming shortened V by 0 bases and J by 2 bases, and 15 bases separated the two germline ends. The germline gives CDR1 MGHRA, CDR2 YSYEKL. This CDR3 region has 17 residues.

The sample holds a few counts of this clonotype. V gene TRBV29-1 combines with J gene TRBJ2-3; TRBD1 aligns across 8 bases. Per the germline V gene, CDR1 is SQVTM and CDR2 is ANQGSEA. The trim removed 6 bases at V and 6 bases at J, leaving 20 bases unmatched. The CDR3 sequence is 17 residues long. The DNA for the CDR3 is TGCAGCGTAGATGGCCTTTGGGGGACAGGTGATTTCGATACGCAGTATTTT. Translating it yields CSVDGLWGTGDFDTQYF.

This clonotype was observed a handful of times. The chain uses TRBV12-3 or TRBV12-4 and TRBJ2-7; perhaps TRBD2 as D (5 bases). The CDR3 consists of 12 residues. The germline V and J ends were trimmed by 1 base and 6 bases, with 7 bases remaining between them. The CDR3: CASSLVGSEQYF. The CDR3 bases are TGTGCCAGCAGTTTAGTAGGGAGCGAGCAGTACTTC.

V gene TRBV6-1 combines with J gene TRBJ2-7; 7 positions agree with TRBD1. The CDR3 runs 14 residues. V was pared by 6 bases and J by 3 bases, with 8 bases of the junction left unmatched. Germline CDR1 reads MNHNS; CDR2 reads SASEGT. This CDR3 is CASSGTVPVYEQYF. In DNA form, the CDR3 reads TGTGCCAGCAGCGGGACAGTACCCGTCTACGAGCAGTACTTC.

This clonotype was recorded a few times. This CDR3 is CAGGERNTDTQYF. The CDR3 DNA is TGTGCCGGCGGCGAGCGGAACACAGATACGCAGTATTTT. The V and J genes are TRBV7-9 and TRBJ2-3, with D perhaps TRBD2 (5 bases). Germline CDR1 is SEHNR and CDR2 is FQNEAQ (reference sequence). Trimming removed 11 bases at V and 2 bases at J, with 14 bases between. The CDR3 length is 13 residues.

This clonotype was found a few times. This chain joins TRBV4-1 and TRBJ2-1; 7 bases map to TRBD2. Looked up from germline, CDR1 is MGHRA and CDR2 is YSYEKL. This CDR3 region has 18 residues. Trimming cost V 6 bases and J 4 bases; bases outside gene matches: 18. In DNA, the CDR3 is TGCGCCAGCAGTTGGGTGGGTATCAGCGGGGATTTTTACAATGAGCAGTTCTTC. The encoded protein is CASSWVGISGDFYNEQFF.

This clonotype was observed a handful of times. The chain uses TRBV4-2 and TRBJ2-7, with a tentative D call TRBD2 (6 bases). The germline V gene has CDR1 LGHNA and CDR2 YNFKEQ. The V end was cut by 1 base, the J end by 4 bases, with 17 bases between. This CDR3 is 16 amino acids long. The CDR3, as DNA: TGTGCCAGCAGCCAAGTAGGTGGCGTAGGGAGGTACGAGCAGTACTTC. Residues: CASSQVGGVGRYEQYF.

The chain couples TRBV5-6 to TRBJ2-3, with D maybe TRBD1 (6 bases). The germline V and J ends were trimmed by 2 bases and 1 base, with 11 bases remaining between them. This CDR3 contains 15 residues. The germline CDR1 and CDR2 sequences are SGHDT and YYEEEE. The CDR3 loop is CASSFSDSRTDTQYF. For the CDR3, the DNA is TGTGCCAGCAGCTTTTCGGACAGCCGCACAGATACGCAGTATTTT. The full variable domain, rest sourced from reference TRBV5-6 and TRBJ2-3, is DAGVTQSPTHLIKTRGQQVTLRCSPKSGHDTVSWYQQALGQGPQFIFQYYEEEERQRGNFPDRFSGHQFPNYSSELNVNALLLGDSALYLCASSFSDSRTDTQYFGPGTRLTVL.

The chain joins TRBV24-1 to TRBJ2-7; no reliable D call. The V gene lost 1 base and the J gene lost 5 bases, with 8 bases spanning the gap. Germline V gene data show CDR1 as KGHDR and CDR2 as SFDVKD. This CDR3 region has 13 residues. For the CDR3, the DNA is TGTGCCACCAGTGATTTAAAGTACGACGAGCAGTACTTC. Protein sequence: CATSDLKYDEQYF.

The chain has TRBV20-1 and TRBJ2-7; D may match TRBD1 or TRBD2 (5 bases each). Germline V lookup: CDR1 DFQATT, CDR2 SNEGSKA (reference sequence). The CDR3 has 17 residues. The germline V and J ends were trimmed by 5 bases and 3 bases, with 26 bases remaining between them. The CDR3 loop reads CSAGGNPPISEFYEQYF. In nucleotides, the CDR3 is TGCAGTGCTGGGGGAAACCCTCCGATAAGCGAATTCTACGAGCAGTACTTC.

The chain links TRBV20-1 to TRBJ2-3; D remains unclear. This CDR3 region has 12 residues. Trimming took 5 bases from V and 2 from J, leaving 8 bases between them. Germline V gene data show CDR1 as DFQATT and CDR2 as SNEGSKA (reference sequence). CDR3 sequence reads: CSAEITTDTQYF. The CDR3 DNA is TGCAGTGCTGAAATCACCACAGATACGCAGTATTTT.

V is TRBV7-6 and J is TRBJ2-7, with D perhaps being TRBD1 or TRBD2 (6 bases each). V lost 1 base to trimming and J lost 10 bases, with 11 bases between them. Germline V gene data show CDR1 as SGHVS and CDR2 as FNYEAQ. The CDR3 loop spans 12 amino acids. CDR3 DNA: TGTGCCAGCAGCTTAGGGGGGGCGTTACAGTACTTC. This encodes CASSLGGALQYF.

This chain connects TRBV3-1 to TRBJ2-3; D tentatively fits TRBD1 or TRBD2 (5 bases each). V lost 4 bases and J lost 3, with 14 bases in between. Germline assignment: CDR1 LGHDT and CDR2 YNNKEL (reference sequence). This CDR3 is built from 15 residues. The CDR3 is CASSPVGEITDTQYF. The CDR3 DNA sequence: TGTGCCAGCAGCCCCGTGGGGGAGATAACAGATACGCAGTATTTT.

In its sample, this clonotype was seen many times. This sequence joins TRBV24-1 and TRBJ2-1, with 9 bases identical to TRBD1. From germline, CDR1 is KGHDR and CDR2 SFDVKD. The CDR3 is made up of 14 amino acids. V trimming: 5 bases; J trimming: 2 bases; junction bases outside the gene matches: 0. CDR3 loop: CATSGDRAYNEQFF. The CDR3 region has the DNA TGTGCCACCAGTGGGGACAGGGCCTACAATGAGCAGTTCTTC.

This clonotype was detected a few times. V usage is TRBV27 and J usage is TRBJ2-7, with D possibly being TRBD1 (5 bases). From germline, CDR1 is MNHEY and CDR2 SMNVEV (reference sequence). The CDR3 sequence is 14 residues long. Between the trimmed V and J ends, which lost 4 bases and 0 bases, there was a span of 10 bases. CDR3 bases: TGTGCCAGCAGTTCCTTTCAGGGCTCCTACGAGCAGTACTTC. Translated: CASSSFQGSYEQYF.

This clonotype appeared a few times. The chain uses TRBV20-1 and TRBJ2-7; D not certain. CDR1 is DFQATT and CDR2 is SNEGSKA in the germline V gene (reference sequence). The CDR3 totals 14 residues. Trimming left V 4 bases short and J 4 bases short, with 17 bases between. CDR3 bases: TGCAGTGCTAAGCTGGACCAGATCACTTACGAGCAGTACTTC. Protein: CSAKLDQITYEQYF.

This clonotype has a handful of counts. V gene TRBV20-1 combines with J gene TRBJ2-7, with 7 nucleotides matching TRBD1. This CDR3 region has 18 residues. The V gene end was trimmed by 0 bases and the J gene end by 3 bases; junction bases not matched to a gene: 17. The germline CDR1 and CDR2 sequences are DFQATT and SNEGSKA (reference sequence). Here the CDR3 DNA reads TGCAGTGCTAGAGATGACTTAATGTTCAGGGACAGCATCTACGAGCAGTACTTC. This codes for CSARDDLMFRDSIYEQYF.

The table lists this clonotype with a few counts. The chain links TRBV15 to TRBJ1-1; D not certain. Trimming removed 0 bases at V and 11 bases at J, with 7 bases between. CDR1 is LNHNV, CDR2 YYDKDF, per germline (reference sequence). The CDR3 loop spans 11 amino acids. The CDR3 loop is CATSRDIVAFF. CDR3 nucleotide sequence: TGTGCCACCAGCAGAGACATCGTGGCTTTCTTT.

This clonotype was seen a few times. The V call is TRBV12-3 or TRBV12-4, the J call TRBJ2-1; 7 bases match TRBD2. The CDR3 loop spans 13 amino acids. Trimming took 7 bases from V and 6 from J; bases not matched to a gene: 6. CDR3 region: CASTPGGVNEQFF. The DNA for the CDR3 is TGTGCCAGCACCCCGGGGGGTGTCAATGAGCAGTTCTTC.

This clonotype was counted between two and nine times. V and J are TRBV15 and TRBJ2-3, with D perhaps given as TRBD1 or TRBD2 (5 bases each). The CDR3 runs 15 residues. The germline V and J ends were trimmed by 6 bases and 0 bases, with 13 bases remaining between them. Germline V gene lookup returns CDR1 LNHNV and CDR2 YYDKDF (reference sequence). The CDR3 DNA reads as TGTGCCACCAGAAACGGGGCCACTAGCACAGATACGCAGTATTTT. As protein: CATRNGATSTDTQYF.

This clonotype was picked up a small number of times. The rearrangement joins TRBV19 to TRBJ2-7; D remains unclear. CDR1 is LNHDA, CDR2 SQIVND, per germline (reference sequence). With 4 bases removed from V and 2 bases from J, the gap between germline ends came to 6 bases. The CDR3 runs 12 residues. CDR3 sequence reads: CASSTPAYEQYF. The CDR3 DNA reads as TGTGCCAGTAGTACGCCTGCCTACGAGCAGTACTTC. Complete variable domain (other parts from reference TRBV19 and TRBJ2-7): DGGITQSPKYLFRKEGQNVTLSCEQNLNHDAMYWYRQDPGQGLRLIYYSQIVNDFQKGDIAEGYSVSREKKESFPLTVTSAQKNPTAFYLCASSTPAYEQYFGPGTRLTVT.

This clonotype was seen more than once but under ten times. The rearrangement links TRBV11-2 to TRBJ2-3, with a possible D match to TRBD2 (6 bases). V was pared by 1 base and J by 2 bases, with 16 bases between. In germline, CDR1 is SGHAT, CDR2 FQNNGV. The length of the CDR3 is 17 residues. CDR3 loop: CASSLGFTGRNTDTQYF. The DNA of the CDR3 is TGTGCCAGCAGCTTAGGATTCACCGGGAGAAACACAGATACGCAGTATTTT.